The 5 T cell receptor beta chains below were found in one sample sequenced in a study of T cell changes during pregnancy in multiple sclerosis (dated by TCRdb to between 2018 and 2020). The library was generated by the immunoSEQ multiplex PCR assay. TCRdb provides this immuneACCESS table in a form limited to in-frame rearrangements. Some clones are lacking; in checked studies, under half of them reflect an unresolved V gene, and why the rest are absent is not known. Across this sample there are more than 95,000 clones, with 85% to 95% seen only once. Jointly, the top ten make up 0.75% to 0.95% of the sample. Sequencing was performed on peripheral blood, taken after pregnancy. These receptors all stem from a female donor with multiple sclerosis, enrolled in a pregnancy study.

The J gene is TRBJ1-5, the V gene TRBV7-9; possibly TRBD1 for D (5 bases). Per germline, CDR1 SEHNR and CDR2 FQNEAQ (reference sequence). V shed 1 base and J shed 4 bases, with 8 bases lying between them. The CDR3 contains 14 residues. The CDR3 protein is CASSLGQFNQPQHF. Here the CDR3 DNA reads TGTGCCAGCAGCTTAGGACAGTTTAATCAGCCCCAGCATTTT.

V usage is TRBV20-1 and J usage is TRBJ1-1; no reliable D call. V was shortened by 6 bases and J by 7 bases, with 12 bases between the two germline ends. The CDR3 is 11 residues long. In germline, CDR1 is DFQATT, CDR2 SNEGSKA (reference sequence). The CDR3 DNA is TGCAGTGCCCTCGCGCGGATTGAAGCTTTCTTT. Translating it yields CSALARIEAFF.

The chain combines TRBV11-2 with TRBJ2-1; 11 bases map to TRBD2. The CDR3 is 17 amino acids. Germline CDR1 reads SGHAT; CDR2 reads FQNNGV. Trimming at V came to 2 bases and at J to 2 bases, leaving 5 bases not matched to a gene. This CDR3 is CASSLLAGGAPYNEQFF. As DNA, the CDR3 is TGTGCCAGCAGCTTACTAGCGGGAGGAGCGCCCTACAATGAGCAGTTCTTC.

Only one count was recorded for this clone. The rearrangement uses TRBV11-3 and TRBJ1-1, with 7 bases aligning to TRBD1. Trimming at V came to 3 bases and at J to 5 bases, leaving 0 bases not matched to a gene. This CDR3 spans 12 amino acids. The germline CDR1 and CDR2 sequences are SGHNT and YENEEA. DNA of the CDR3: TGTGCCAGCAGCTTCAGGGGGACTGAAGCTTTCTTT. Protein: CASSFRGTEAFF.

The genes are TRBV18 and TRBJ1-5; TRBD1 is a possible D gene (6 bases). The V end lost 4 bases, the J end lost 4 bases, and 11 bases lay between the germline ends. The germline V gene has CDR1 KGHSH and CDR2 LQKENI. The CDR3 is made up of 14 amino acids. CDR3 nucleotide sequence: TGTGCCAGCTCACAAGGACAGCTAAATCAGCCCCAGCATTTT. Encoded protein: CASSQGQLNQPQHF.